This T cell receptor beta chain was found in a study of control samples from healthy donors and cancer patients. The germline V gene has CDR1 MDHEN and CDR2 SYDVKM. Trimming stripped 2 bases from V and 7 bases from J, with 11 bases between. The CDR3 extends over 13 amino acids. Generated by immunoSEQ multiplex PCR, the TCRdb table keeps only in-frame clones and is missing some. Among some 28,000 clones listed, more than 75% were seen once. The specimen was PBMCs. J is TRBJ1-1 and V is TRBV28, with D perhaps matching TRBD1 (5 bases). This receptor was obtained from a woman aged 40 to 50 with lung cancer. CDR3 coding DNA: TGTGCCAGCAGTTTAGTGGACACCCGTGAAGCTTTCTTT. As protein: CASSLVDTREAFF. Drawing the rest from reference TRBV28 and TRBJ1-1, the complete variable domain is DVKVTQSSRYLVKRTGEKVFLECVQDMDHENMFWYRQDPGLGLRLIYFSYDVKMKEKGDIPEGYSVSREKKERFSLILESASTNQTSMYLCASSLVDTREAFFGQGTRLTVV.